This T cell receptor beta chain was identified during a study of blood T cell repertoires in COVID-19. Study summary: Sites in the United States, Italy and Spain provided acute and convalescent COVID-19 samples. PBMCs, B-cell-depleted T cells, or T cells provided the cDNA or gDNA that made up the material.

Germline V lookup: CDR1 SEHNR, CDR2 FQNEAQ (reference sequence). The CDR3 consists of 15 residues. V lost 0 bases, J lost 3 bases, and 11 bases lay in between. Original processing methods: Counts of nucleated cells, estimated from reference gene primer amplification, were obtained. Using immunoSEQ multiplex PCR, the repertoire was profiled, and TCRdb retains in-frame clones only, with some absent. V, J and clone size reflect that table, while D and trimming were determined from the DNA. Among 350,000 to 400,000 clones listed, around 89% were seen once. This sequence originates from a man in his late teens or twenties with active or convalescent COVID-19. This chain joins TRBV7-9 and TRBJ1-1; D is possibly TRBD1 (5 bases). The sequencing input was peripheral blood. The DNA of the CDR3 is TGTGCCAGCAGCTTAGCTGGCAGGGAGGACACTGAAGCTTTCTTT. It translates to CASSLAGREDTEAFF.